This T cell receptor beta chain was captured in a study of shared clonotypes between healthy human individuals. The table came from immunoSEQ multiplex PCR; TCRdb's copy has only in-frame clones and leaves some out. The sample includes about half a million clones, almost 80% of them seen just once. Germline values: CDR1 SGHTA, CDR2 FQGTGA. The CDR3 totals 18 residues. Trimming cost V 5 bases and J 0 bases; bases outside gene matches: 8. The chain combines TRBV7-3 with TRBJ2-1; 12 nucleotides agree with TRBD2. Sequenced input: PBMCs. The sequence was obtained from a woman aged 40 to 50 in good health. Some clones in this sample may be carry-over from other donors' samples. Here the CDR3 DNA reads TGTGCCAGCAGCGCGGGACTAGCGGGCTCCAGCTCCTACAATGAGCAGTTCTTC. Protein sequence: CASSAGLAGSSSYNEQFF. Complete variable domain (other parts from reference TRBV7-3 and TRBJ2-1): GAGVSQTPSNKVTEKGKYVELRCDPISGHTALYWYRQSLGQGPEFLIYFQGTGAADDSGLPNDRFFAVRPEGSVSTLKIQRTERGDSAVYLCASSAGLAGSSSYNEQFFGPGTRLTVL.